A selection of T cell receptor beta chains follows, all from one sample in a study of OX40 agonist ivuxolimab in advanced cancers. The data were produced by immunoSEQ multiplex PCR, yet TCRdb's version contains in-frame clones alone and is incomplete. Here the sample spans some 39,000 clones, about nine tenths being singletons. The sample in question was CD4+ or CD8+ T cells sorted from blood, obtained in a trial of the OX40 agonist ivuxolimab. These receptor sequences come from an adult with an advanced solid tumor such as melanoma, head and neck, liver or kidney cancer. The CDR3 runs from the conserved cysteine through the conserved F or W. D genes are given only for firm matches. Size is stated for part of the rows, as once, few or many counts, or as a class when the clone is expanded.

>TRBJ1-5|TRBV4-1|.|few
TGCGCCAGCAGCCAAGGAGTACAGGCTCTAAGCAATCAGCCCCAGCATTTT
CASSQGVQALSNQPQHF
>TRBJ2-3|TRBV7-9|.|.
TGTGCCAGCAGCACCTACTTCCGCGGGAGCACAGATACGCAGTATTTT
CASSTYFRGSTDTQYF
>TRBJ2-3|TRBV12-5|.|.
TGTGCTAGTGGTTTTGGAGATACGCAGTATTTT
CASGFGDTQYF
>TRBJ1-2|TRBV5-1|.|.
TGCGCCAGCAGCTTCCCGGGGGCGCCGGATGGCTACACCTTC
CASSFPGAPDGYTF
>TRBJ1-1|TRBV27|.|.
TGTGCCAGCAGTTCGCTCTTTATGAACACTGAAGCTTTCTTT
CASSSLFMNTEAFF
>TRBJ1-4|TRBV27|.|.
TGTGCCAGCAGTGCCCCGCCAGGTGGAAAACTGTTTTTT
CASSAPPGGKLFF
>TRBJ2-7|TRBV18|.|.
TGTGCCAGCTCACCAAGCAGTGGGTACGAGCAGTACTTC
CASSPSSGYEQYF
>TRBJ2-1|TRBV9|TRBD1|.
TGTGCCAGCAGCGTAGGAACTGGGACAGGGATAAATGAGCAGTTCTTC
CASSVGTGTGINEQFF
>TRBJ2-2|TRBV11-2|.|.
TGTGCCAGCAGGATGAGAGGGGTCACCGGGGAGCTGTTTTTT
CASRMRGVTGELFF
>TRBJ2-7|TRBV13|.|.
TGTGCCAGCAGCTTAGGCCAGCGCCAAGTTCTATACGAGCAGTACTTC
CASSLGQRQVLYEQYF
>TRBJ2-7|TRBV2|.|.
TGTGCCAGCAGGACAGGGAGGGCCTACGAGCAGTACTTC
CASRTGRAYEQYF
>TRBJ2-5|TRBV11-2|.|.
TGTGCCAGCAGCTTAGACGGCGGGGGCGTCCGGCGGACCCAGTACTTC
CASSLDGGGVRRTQYF
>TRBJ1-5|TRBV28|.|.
TGTGCCAGCAGTGACAGGTTTTTGAGCAATCAGCCCCAGCATTTT
CASSDRFLSNQPQHF
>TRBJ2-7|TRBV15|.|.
TGTGCCACCAGCAGTGGGACCGATAGCTCAGAGCAGTACTTC
CATSSGTDSSEQYF
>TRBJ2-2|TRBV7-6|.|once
TGTGCCAGCAGCTTAGCCTTACTGACCGGGGAGCTGTTTTTT
CASSLALLTGELFF
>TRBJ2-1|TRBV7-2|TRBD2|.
TGTGCCAGCAGCTCGACTAGCGGTATCCACAATGAGCAGTTCTTC
CASSSTSGIHNEQFF